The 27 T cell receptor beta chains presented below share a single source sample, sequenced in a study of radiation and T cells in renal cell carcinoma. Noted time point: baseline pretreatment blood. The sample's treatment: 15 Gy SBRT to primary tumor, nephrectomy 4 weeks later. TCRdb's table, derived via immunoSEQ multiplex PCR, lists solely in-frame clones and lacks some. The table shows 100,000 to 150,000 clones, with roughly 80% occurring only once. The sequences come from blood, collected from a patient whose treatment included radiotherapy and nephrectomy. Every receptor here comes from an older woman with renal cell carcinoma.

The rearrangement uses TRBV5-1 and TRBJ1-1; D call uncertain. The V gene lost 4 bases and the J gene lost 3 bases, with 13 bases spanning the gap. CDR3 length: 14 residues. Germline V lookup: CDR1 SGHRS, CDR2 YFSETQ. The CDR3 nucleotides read TGCGCCAGCAGCCTCCGCCCTCGAGACACTGAAGCTTTCTTT. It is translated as CASSLRPRDTEAFF. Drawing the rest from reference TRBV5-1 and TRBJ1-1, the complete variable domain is KAGVTQTPRYLIKTRGQQVTLSCSPISGHRSVSWYQQTPGQGLQFLFEYFSETQRNKGNFPGRFSGRQFSNSRSEMNVSTLELGDSALYLCASSLRPRDTEAFFGQGTRLTVV.

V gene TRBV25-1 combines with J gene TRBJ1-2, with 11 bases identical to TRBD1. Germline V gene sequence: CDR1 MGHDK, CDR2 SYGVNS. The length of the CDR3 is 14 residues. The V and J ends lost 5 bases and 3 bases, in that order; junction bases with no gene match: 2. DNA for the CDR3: TGTGCCAGCAGTAGGGGACAGGGGGACTATGGCTACACCTTC. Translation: CASSRGQGDYGYTF.

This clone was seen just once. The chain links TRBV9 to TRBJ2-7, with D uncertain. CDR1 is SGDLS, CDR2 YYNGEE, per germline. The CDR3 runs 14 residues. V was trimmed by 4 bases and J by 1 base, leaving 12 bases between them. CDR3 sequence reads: CASSPTVLSYEQYF. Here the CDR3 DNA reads TGTGCCAGCAGCCCTACAGTATTATCCTACGAGCAGTACTTC.

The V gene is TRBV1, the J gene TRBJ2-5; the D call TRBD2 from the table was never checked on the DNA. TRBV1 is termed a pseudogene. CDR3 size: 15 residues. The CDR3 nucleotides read TGCACCAGCAGCCATGGCGGGGGGAACCAAGAGACCCAGTACTTC. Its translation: CTSSHGGGNQETQYF.

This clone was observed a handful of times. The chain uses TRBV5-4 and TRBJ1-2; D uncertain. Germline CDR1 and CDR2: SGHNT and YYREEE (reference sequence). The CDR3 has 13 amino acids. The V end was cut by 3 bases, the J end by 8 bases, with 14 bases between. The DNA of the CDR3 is TGTGCCAGCAGCTCGACCGGATTCTACGGCTACACCTTC. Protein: CASSSTGFYGYTF.

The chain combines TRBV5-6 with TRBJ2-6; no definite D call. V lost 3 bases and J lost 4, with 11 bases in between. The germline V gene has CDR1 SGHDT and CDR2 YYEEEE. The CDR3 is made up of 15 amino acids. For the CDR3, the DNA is TGTGCCAGCAGCTCCCCGGTTCTGGGGGCCAACGTCCTGACTTTC. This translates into CASSSPVLGANVLTF.

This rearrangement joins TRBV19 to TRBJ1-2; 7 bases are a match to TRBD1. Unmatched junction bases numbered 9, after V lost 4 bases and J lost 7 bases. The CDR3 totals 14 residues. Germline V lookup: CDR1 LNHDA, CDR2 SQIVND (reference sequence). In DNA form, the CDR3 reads TGTGCCAGTAGTACCAGGGGGACAAGGATTGGCTACACCTTC. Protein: CASSTRGTRIGYTF.

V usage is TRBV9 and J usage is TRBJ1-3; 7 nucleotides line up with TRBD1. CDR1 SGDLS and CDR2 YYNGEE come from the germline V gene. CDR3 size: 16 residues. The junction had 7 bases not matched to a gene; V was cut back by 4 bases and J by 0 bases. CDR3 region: CASSSGTVDSGNTIYF. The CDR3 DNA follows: TGTGCCAGCAGCTCAGGGACAGTTGACTCTGGAAACACCATATATTTT.

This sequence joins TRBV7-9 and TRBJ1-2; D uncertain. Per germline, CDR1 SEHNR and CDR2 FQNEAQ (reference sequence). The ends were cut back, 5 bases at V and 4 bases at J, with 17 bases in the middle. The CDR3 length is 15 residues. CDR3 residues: CASSPVWGGPYGYTF. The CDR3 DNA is TGTGCCAGCAGCCCTGTATGGGGAGGTCCCTATGGCTACACCTTC.

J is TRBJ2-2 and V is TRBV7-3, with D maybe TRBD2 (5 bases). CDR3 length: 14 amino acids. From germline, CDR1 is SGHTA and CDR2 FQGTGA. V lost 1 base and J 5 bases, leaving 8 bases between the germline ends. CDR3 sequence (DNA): TGTGCCAGCAGCTTAATTCCGGGGACCGGGGAGCTGTTTTTT. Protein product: CASSLIPGTGELFF.

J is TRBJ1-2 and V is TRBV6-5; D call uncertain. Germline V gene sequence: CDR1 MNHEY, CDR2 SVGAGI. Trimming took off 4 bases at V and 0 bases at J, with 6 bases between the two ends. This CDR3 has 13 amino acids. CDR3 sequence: CASSSPPNYGYTF. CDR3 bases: TGTGCCAGCAGTTCCCCCCCTAACTATGGCTACACCTTC.

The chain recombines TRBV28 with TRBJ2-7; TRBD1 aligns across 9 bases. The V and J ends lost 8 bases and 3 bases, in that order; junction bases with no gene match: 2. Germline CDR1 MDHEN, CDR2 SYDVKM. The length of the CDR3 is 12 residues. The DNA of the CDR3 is TGTGCCAGCCGGACAGGGGTCTACGAGCAGTACTTC. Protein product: CASRTGVYEQYF.

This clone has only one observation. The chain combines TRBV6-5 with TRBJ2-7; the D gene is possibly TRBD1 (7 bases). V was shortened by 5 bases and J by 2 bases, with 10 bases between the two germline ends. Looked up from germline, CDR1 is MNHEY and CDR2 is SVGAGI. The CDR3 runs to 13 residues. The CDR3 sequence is CASSTGEAYEQYF. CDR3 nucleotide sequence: TGTGCCAGCAGTACAGGGGAGGCCTACGAGCAGTACTTC.

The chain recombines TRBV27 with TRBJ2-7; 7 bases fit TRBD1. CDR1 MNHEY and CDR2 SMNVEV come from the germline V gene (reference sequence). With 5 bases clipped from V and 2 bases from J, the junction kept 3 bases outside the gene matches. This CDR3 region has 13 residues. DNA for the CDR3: TGTGCCAGCAGTCGACAGGGTCCCTACGAGCAGTACTTC. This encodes CASSRQGPYEQYF.

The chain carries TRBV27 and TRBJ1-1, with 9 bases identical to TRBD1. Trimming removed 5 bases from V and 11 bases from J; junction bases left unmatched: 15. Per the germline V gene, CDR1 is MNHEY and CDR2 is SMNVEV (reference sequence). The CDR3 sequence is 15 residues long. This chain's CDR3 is CASSLPSGTGRRAFF. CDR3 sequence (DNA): TGTGCCAGCAGTCTCCCTTCCGGGACAGGGAGGAGGGCTTTCTTT.

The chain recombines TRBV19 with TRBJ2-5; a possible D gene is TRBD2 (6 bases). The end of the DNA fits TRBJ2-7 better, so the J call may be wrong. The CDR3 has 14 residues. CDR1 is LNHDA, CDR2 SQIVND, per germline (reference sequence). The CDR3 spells CASSTGLLGLEQYF. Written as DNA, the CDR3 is TGTGCCAGTAGTACGGGACTTCTAGGGCTCGAGCAGTACTTC.

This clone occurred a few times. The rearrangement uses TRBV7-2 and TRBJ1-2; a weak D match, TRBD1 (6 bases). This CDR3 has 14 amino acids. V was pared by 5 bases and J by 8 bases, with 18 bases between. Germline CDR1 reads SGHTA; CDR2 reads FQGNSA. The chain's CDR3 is CASSLGRGVGGYTF. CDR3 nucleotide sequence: TGTGCCAGCAGCCTCGGAAGGGGGGTGGGCGGCTACACCTTC.

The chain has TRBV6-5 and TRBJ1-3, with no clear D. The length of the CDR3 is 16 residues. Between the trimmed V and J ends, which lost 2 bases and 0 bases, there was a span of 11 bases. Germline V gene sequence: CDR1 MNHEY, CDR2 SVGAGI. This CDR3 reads CASSYKGSASGNTIYF. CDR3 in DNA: TGTGCCAGCAGTTACAAGGGCTCGGCCTCTGGAAACACCATATATTTT.

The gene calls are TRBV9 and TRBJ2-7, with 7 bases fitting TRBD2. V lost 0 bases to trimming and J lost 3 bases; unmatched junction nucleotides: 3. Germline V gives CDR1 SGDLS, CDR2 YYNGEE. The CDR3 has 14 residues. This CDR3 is CASSVAGDYYEQYF. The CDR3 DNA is TGTGCCAGCAGCGTAGCTGGGGACTACTACGAGCAGTACTTC.

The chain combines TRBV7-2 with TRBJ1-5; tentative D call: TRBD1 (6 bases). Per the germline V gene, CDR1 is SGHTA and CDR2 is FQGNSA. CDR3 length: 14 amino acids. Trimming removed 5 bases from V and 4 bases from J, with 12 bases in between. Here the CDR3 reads CASSPGTPNQPQHF. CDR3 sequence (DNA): TGTGCCAGCAGCCCCGGGACACCGAATCAGCCCCAGCATTTT.

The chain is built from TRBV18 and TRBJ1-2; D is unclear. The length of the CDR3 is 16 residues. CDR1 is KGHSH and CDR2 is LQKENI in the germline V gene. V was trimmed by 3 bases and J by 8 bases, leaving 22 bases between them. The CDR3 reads CASSPSTGPSHGGYTF. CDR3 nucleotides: TGTGCCAGCTCACCTTCGACCGGGCCATCCCACGGCGGCTACACCTTC.

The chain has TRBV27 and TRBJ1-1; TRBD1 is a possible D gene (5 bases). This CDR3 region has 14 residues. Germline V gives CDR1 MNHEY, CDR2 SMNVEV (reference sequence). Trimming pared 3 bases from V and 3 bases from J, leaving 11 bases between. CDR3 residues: CASSFGPRDTEAFF. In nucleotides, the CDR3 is TGTGCCAGCAGTTTCGGACCCAGGGACACTGAAGCTTTCTTT.

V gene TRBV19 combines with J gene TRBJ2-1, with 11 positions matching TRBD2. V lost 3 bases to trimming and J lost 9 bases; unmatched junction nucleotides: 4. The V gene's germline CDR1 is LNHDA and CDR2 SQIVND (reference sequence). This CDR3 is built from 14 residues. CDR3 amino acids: CASSIGSGRGEQFF. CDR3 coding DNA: TGTGCCAGTAGTATTGGTAGCGGGAGGGGTGAGCAGTTCTTC.

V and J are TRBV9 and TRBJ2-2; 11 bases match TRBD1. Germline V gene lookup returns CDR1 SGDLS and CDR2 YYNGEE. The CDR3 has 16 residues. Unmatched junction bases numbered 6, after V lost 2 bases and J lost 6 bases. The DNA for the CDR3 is TGTGCCAGCAGCGTTTTGGGACAGGGGGACGCCGGGGAGCTGTTTTTT. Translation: CASSVLGQGDAGELFF.

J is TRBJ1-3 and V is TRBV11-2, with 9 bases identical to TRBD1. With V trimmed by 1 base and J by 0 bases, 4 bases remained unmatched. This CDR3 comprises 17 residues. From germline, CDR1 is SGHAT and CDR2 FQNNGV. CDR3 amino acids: CASSLGKGQGSGNTIYF. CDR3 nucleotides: TGTGCCAGCAGCTTAGGGAAGGGACAGGGCTCTGGAAACACCATATATTTT.

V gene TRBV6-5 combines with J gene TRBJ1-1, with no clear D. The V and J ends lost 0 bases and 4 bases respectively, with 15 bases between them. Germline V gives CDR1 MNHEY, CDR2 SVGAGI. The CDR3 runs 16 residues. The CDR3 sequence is CASSYSRRYTSTEAFF. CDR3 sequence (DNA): TGTGCCAGCAGTTACTCGAGACGGTACACGAGCACTGAAGCTTTCTTT.

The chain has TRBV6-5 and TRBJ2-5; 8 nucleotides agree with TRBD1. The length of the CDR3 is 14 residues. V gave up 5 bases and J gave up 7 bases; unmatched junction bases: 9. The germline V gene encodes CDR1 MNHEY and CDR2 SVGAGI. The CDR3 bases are TGTGCCAGCAGTCCTGGACAGGGCCCCGTGACCCAGTACTTC. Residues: CASSPGQGPVTQYF.